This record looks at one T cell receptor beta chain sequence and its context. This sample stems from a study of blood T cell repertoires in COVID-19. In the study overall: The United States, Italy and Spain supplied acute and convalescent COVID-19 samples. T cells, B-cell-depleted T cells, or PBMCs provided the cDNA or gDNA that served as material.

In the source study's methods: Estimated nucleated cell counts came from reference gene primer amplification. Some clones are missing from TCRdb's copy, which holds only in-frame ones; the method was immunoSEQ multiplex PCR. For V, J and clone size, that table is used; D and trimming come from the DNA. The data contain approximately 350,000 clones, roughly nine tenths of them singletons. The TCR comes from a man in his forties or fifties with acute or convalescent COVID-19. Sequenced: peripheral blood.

The CDR3 DNA reads TGTGCCAGCAGCCAACCCGGGGGTGCCATAGATACGCAGTATTTT. Protein sequence: CASSQPGGAIDTQYF. The chain employs TRBV4-2 and TRBJ2-3; the D gene is possibly TRBD2 (6 bases). This CDR3 is 15 amino acids long. Germline V gives CDR1 LGHNA, CDR2 YNFKEQ. Trimming pared 2 bases from V and 5 bases from J, leaving 14 bases between.